Listed here are 21 T cell receptor beta chains from one sample, sequenced in a study of blood T cell repertoires in COVID-19. Measured with immunoSEQ multiplex PCR; TCRdb has only the in-frame clones, and not every one. The table lists 300,000 to 350,000 clones, roughly 87% of them singletons, with approximately 10% in the top ten. Material for sequencing was peripheral blood. These receptors were obtained from a man aged 30 to 45 with COVID-19, enrolled during active disease.

This clone is a singleton in its sample. The chain uses TRBV7-2 and TRBJ1-1; D uncertain. This CDR3 comprises 15 residues. V gave up 1 base and J gave up 4 bases, with 13 bases separating them. Germline CDR1 reads SGHTA; CDR2 reads FQGNSA. CDR3 sequence: CASSLVLFFGTEAFF. DNA of the CDR3: TGTGCCAGCAGCTTAGTTCTGTTCTTCGGCACTGAAGCTTTCTTT.

The V call is TRBV28, the J call TRBJ2-2, with 9 bases that match TRBD2. The V segment lost 1 base and the J segment 5 bases; nucleotides outside the gene matches: 2. The CDR3 is 15 residues long. Germline CDR1 MDHEN, CDR2 SYDVKM. CDR3 coding DNA: TGTGCCAGCAGTTTATCTAGCGGGAAAACCGGGGAGCTGTTTTTT. It translates to CASSLSSGKTGELFF.

The chain carries TRBV5-1 and TRBJ1-2, with TRBD1 matching 7 bases. The germline V gene encodes CDR1 SGHRS and CDR2 YFSETQ. With 7 bases clipped from V and 4 bases from J, the junction kept 10 bases outside the gene matches. This CDR3 contains 14 residues. The CDR3 region has the DNA TGCGCCAGCCGGAAGACAGGGTCGAGCTATGGCTACACCTTC. This sequence encodes CASRKTGSSYGYTF.

This clone has a handful of counts. The J gene is TRBJ2-3, the V gene TRBV7-6; D is perhaps TRBD1 (6 bases). Trimming shortened V by 2 bases and J by 5 bases, and 20 bases separated the two germline ends. This CDR3 has 17 amino acids. Germline CDR1 SGHVS, CDR2 FNYEAQ. The DNA for the CDR3 is TGTGCCAGCAGCTTAAGTCTGAGACAGGCGGGTGGAGATACGCAGTATTTT. Its protein is CASSLSLRQAGGDTQYF.

The gene calls are TRBV2 and TRBJ2-6; 11 positions agree with TRBD1. The CDR3 is 16 residues long. V was clipped by 3 bases and J by 2 bases; unmatched bases: 0. Germline CDR1 reads SNHLY; CDR2 reads FYNNEI. The DNA of the CDR3 is TGTGCCAGCAGTGAGGGACAGGGGGCTGGGGCCAACGTCCTGACTTTC. Residues: CASSEGQGAGANVLTF.

The chain's CDR3 is CASSIDGSGNTIYF. Written as DNA, the CDR3 is TGTGCCAGTAGTATAGACGGCTCTGGAAACACCATATATTTT. The chain couples TRBV19 to TRBJ1-3; D not certain. The V end lost 0 bases, the J end lost 0 bases, and 3 bases lay between the germline ends. The CDR3 sequence is 14 residues long. The germline V gene has CDR1 LNHDA and CDR2 SQIVND (reference sequence).

The V and J genes are TRBV6-6 and TRBJ1-2; 7 bases match TRBD1. Germline V gene sequence: CDR1 MNHNY, CDR2 SVGAGI (reference sequence). J was trimmed by 1 base and V by 2 bases; bases with no gene match: 1. The CDR3 contains 14 residues. In DNA form, the CDR3 reads TGTGCCAGCAGTTACGCAGGGGGTAACTATGGCTACACCTTC. Its translation: CASSYAGGNYGYTF.

This clone has only one observation. The rearrangement links TRBV9 to TRBJ1-2; maybe TRBD1 (6 bases). V was trimmed by 3 bases and J by 8 bases, leaving 17 bases between them. This CDR3 is 14 amino acids long. Germline values: CDR1 SGDLS, CDR2 YYNGEE. Here the CDR3 DNA reads TGTGCCAGCAGCGAAGAGGGCAGGGGCGAAGGCTACACCTTC. It codes for CASSEEGRGEGYTF.

This clone occurred once. The CDR3 nucleotides read TGCGCCAGCAGTGGAGAACTAGCGGGAGACATAAATGAGCAGTTCTTC. Protein sequence: CASSGELAGDINEQFF. The chain carries TRBV10-2 and TRBJ2-1; the match to TRBD2 covers 11 bases. The germline CDR1 and CDR2 sequences are WSHSY and SAAADI. CDR3 length: 16 residues. Trimming took 4 bases from V and 7 from J; bases not matched to a gene: 9.

The CDR3 loop reads CASSLVLWGYTDTQYF. CDR3 DNA: TGTGCCAGCAGCTTAGTCTTGTGGGGCTACACAGATACGCAGTATTTT. The V call is TRBV11-1, the J call TRBJ2-3; tentatively, D is TRBD1 (5 bases). Germline values: CDR1 SGHAT, CDR2 FQDESV (reference sequence). Trimming removed 1 base at V and 2 bases at J, with 13 bases between. The CDR3 spans 16 residues.

Remarks on this clone: A junction boundary mismatches the germline segment, possibly from a read error. The chain couples TRBV14 to TRBJ1-2; no definite D call. This CDR3 comprises 13 residues. CDR1 SGHDN and CDR2 FVKESK come from the germline V gene. CDR3 loop: CASSQDTLYRYTF. The CDR3 DNA follows: TGTGCCAGCAGCCAAGATACTCTCTATCGCTACACCTTC.

The chain uses TRBV20-1 and TRBJ1-1, with D tentatively TRBD1 (6 bases). The CDR3 runs 11 residues. CDR1 and CDR2 (germline): DFQATT, SNEGSKA (reference sequence). V dropped 6 bases and J dropped 6 bases, with 11 bases sitting between them. CDR3 region: CSADRTAEAFF. CDR3 sequence (DNA): TGCAGTGCCGACCGGACAGCTGAAGCTTTCTTT.

J is TRBJ1-5 and V is TRBV6-2 or TRBV6-3; 7 bases fit TRBD1. V shed 6 bases and J 3 bases; nucleotides not matched to a gene: 8. CDR1 and CDR2 from the germline V gene are MNHEY and SVGEGT. The CDR3 length is 15 residues. CDR3 DNA sequence: TGTGCCAGCAGCCCCGTAGACAGGGACAATCAGCCCCAGCATTTT. This encodes CASSPVDRDNQPQHF.

The CDR3 DNA reads as TGTGCCAGTAGTATTTCTGTTTCACGGGAGGGGAAAGATACGCAGTATTTT. It specifies CASSISVSREGKDTQYF. V is TRBV19 and J is TRBJ2-3; 8 nucleotides match TRBD2. The V and J ends lost 3 bases and 5 bases, in that order; junction bases with no gene match: 13. Per germline, CDR1 LNHDA and CDR2 SQIVND (reference sequence). This CDR3 is built from 17 residues.

In its sample, this clone was seen once. The chain is built from TRBV5-4 and TRBJ1-2; the match to TRBD1 covers 7 bases. Germline lookup yields CDR1 SGHNT and CDR2 YYREEE (reference sequence). The CDR3 covers 15 residues. Losses at the gene ends were 1 base for V and 4 bases for J; bases not matched to a gene: 7. CDR3 residues: CASSLKTQGVYGYTF. The DNA of the CDR3 is TGTGCCAGCAGCTTGAAAACGCAGGGGGTCTATGGCTACACCTTC. The full variable domain, in which reference TRBV5-4 and TRBJ1-2 provide the parts outside the CDR3, is ETGVTQSPTHLIKTRGQQVTLRCSSQSGHNTVSWYQQALGQGPQFIFQYYREEENGRGNFPPRFSGLQFPNYSSELNVNALELDDSALYLCASSLKTQGVYGYTFGSGTRLTVV.

The V and J genes are TRBV15 and TRBJ2-3; TRBD2 matches at 10 bases. Germline CDR1 LNHNV, CDR2 YYDKDF (reference sequence). The trim removed 5 bases at V and 4 bases at J, leaving 12 bases unmatched. The CDR3 length is 17 residues. The CDR3 DNA sequence: TGTGCCACCAGCCAAACCAAGACTAGCGGGTACGCAGATACGCAGTATTTT. Translation gives CATSQTKTSGYADTQYF.

The chain joins TRBV19 to TRBJ2-5; tentatively, D is TRBD1 (5 bases). Trimming shortened V by 2 bases and J by 4 bases, and 11 bases separated the two germline ends. The germline V gene encodes CDR1 LNHDA and CDR2 SQIVND (reference sequence). The CDR3 is made up of 14 amino acids. The CDR3: CASSIIKGAETQYF. The CDR3 region has the DNA TGTGCCAGTAGTATAATTAAAGGGGCAGAGACCCAGTACTTC.

This chain joins TRBV28 and TRBJ2-3; 7 positions agree with TRBD2. The CDR3 consists of 14 residues. Germline V gene lookup returns CDR1 MDHEN and CDR2 SYDVKM. V lost 4 bases and J lost 1; bases outside the gene matches: 2. CDR3 sequence reads: CASSSSGRTDTQYF. The CDR3, as DNA: TGTGCCAGCAGTTCTAGCGGTCGCACAGATACGCAGTATTTT.

The chain has TRBV28 and TRBJ2-2; TRBD2 matches at 14 bases. Looked up from germline, CDR1 is MDHEN and CDR2 is SYDVKM. This CDR3 has 15 amino acids. With V trimmed by 5 bases and J by 8 bases, 4 bases remained unmatched. The DNA of the CDR3 is TGTGCCAGCAGTCCGGGACTAGCGGGAGTGGGGGAGCTGTTTTTT. Its protein is CASSPGLAGVGELFF.

The CDR3 loop is CASSGLDLVGELFF. The CDR3 DNA is TGTGCCAGCAGCGGACTTGATTTGGTCGGGGAGCTGTTTTTT. This chain joins TRBV4-2 and TRBJ2-2, with D tentatively TRBD2 (5 bases). The CDR3 contains 14 residues. The germline V gene encodes CDR1 LGHNA and CDR2 YNFKEQ. Trimming took off 5 bases at V and 7 bases at J, with 14 bases between the two ends.

V is TRBV6-5 and J is TRBJ2-2, with D unclear. Germline loops: CDR1 MNHEY, CDR2 SVGAGI. CDR3 length: 14 residues. V was cut by 7 bases and J by 1 base, with 10 bases left in between. CDR3 protein: CASNRVRNTGELFF. In DNA form, the CDR3 reads TGTGCCAGCAACCGCGTGCGGAACACCGGGGAGCTGTTTTTT.